These 20 T cell receptor beta chains share one sample of origin, sequenced in a study of Ad26.COV2.S vaccination and SARS-CoV-2 variants. Produced via immunoSEQ multiplex PCR; TCRdb's table is partial and in-frame only. This sample has about 350,000 clones; about 88% occur once, and the top ten carry around 6.4%. Treatment specified: about 20 received Ad26.COV2.S at low or high dose, single or two shots; 5 received placebo; per-sample allocation not given. Specimen acquisition occurred on day 63 following the initial vaccine or placebo injection. The material was peripheral blood, obtained in a trial of Ad26.COV2.S vaccine versus placebo. The receptors shown here come from a person aged 18-65 years who received the Ad26.COV2.S COVID-19 vaccine or a placebo.

V gene TRBV18 combines with J gene TRBJ1-4, with D unclear. V was trimmed by 1 base and J by 8 bases, leaving 14 bases between them. The CDR3 spans 15 residues. Germline V lookup: CDR1 KGHSH, CDR2 LQKENI. This CDR3 is CASSPRRADGEKLFF. The DNA of the CDR3 is TGTGCCAGCTCACCACGTAGGGCCGATGGAGAAAAACTGTTTTTT.

This sequence joins TRBV5-6 and TRBJ2-5; 11 positions match TRBD2. The CDR3 covers 17 residues. Trimming removed 5 bases from V and 2 bases from J; junction bases left unmatched: 11. The germline V gene encodes CDR1 SGHDT and CDR2 YYEEEE. CDR3 amino acids: CASRSRLAGYQQETQYF. DNA for the CDR3: TGTGCCAGCAGGTCGCGACTAGCGGGATATCAACAAGAGACCCAGTACTTC.

The CDR3 region is CASSLSGTSAGELFF. The CDR3 DNA sequence: TGTGCCAGCAGCTTATCCGGGACATCGGCCGGGGAGCTGTTTTTT. V usage is TRBV7-3 and J usage is TRBJ2-2, with D perhaps matching TRBD1 (6 bases). V lost 2 bases to trimming and J lost 6 bases, with 13 bases between them. Germline V gene data show CDR1 as SGHTA and CDR2 as FQGTGA. There are 15 residues in the CDR3.

The chain uses TRBV6-5 and TRBJ2-3; 11 bases map to TRBD2. CDR3 length equals 16 residues. Germline CDR1 and CDR2: MNHEY and SVGAGI. V dropped 2 bases and J dropped 4; count of bases not matched to a gene: 5. The CDR3 region is CASSYVLAGEPDTQYF. As DNA, the CDR3 is TGTGCCAGCAGTTACGTACTAGCGGGAGAACCAGATACGCAGTATTTT.

The V call is TRBV11-2, the J call TRBJ1-2; D gene ambiguous. CDR3 size: 13 residues. Deletions cut 0 bases from V and 8 bases from J, with 10 bases between. CDR1 is SGHAT, CDR2 FQNNGV, per germline. The CDR3 coding sequence is TGTGCCAGCAGCTTAGAGTCCACCGGGGGCTACACCTTC. Translated: CASSLESTGGYTF.

V and J are TRBV11-2 and TRBJ1-2; TRBD1 aligns across 9 bases. After removal of 5 bases from V and 3 bases from J, the junction contained 1 base not matched to a gene. The CDR3 runs 13 residues. CDR1 and CDR2 (germline): SGHAT, FQNNGV. This CDR3 is CASSRQGDYGYTF. In DNA, the CDR3 is TGTGCCAGCAGCCGACAGGGGGACTATGGCTACACCTTC.

The chain joins TRBV29-1 to TRBJ2-4; possibly TRBD1 for D (5 bases). V lost 7 bases, J lost 1 base, and 20 bases lay in between. CDR3 size: 16 residues. From germline, CDR1 is SQVTM and CDR2 ANQGSEA. DNA for the CDR3: TGCAGCGCCCGTCTCCCCCCAGGGCAGGCCAAAAACATTCAGTACTTC. It specifies CSARLPPGQAKNIQYF. Using reference TRBV29-1 and TRBJ2-4 for the parts outside the CDR3, the full variable domain is SAVISQKPSRDICQRGTSLTIQCQVDSQVTMMFWYRQQPGQSLTLIATANQGSEATYESGFVIDKFPISRPNLTFSTLTVSNMSPEDSSIYLCSARLPPGQAKNIQYFGAGTRLSVL.

CDR3 amino acids: CASSVRGLATEAFF. The DNA for the CDR3 is TGTGCCAGCAGCGTTAGGGGGCTCGCCACTGAAGCTTTCTTT. This chain joins TRBV9 and TRBJ1-1; 7 bases line up with TRBD1. The CDR3 covers 14 residues. V was pared by 2 bases and J by 4 bases, with 5 bases of the junction left unmatched. Germline CDR1 SGDLS, CDR2 YYNGEE.

A few counts support this clone. The chain is built from TRBV20-1 and TRBJ2-7; D unclear. Trimming stripped 7 bases from V and 7 bases from J, with 14 bases between. This CDR3 region has 11 residues. Germline V gene data show CDR1 as DFQATT and CDR2 as SNEGSKA (reference sequence). CDR3 residues: CSVSALREQYF. CDR3 DNA: TGCAGTGTTTCAGCGCTTCGGGAGCAGTACTTC.

As DNA, the CDR3 is TGCGCCAGCAGCCAAGGCCTGGCAGCTCAGAACACTGAAGCTTTCTTT. Translation gives CASSQGLAAQNTEAFF. The rearrangement uses TRBV4-3 and TRBJ1-1; D ambiguous. Trimming shortened V by 1 base and J by 1 base, and 13 bases separated the two germline ends. The CDR3 consists of 16 residues. Germline V gene lookup returns CDR1 LGHNA and CDR2 YSLEER.

This sequence joins TRBV4-1 and TRBJ2-7; 7 bases map to TRBD2. This CDR3 region has 15 residues. Germline loops: CDR1 MGHRA, CDR2 YSYEKL. V shed 1 base and J 3 bases; nucleotides not matched to a gene: 6. The CDR3 nucleotides are TGCGCCAGCAGCCAAGTTGGATCGGGAGGCTACGAGCAGTACTTC. This codes for CASSQVGSGGYEQYF.

CDR3 protein: CASRSGLAEGAYEQYF. The CDR3 DNA follows: TGTGCCAGCAGATCGGGACTAGCGGAGGGGGCCTACGAGCAGTACTTC. This chain uses TRBV6-6 with TRBJ2-7; 11 bases fit TRBD2. Germline CDR1 MNHNY, CDR2 SVGAGI (reference sequence). The CDR3 covers 16 residues. V lost 6 bases and J lost 2; bases outside the gene matches: 9.

The rearrangement joins TRBV30 to TRBJ1-1, with D possibly being TRBD1 (6 bases). The V end lost 3 bases, the J end lost 10 bases, and 15 bases lay between the germline ends. This CDR3 comprises 12 residues. Germline CDR1 GTSNPN, CDR2 SVGIG (reference sequence). CDR3 sequence: CAWSQGSRGAFF. The CDR3 DNA sequence: TGTGCCTGGAGCCAAGGAAGCAGGGGAGCTTTCTTT.

This chain uses TRBV12-3 or TRBV12-4 with TRBJ2-3, with unresolved D. The CDR3 spans 12 residues. The V gene lost 1 base and the J gene lost 7 bases, with 6 bases spanning the gap. DNA of the CDR3: TGTGCCAGCAGTTTAGGACTGTATACGCAGTATTTT. This encodes CASSLGLYTQYF.

This chain joins TRBV18 and TRBJ2-7, with TRBD1 matching over 10 bases. After removal of 6 bases from V and 1 base from J, the junction contained 6 bases not matched to a gene. Germline values: CDR1 KGHSH, CDR2 LQKENI. The CDR3 totals 15 residues. The CDR3: CASSPGQGGSYEQYF. The CDR3 DNA sequence: TGTGCCAGCTCGCCTGGACAGGGGGGTTCCTACGAGCAGTACTTC.

The rearrangement uses TRBV6-6 and TRBJ1-2; D possibly corresponds to TRBD1 (6 bases). The CDR3 loop spans 16 amino acids. Looked up from germline, CDR1 is MNHNY and CDR2 is SVGAGI (reference sequence). V was trimmed by 0 bases and J by 4 bases, leaving 15 bases between them. The CDR3 loop reads CASSYSRGSGSYGYTF. CDR3 nucleotide sequence: TGTGCCAGCAGTTACTCTAGGGGGTCGGGAAGCTATGGCTACACCTTC.

The chain has TRBV7-2 and TRBJ1-2; D not resolved. Germline CDR1 reads SGHTA; CDR2 reads FQGNSA. This CDR3 is 13 amino acids long. V gave up 1 base and J gave up 1 base, with 4 bases separating them. The CDR3 DNA is TGTGCCAGCAGCTTAGTCAGTAACTATGGCTACACCTTC. This translates into CASSLVSNYGYTF.

The J gene is TRBJ2-7, the V gene TRBV2, with D hard to call. Trimming shortened V by 6 bases and J by 1 base, and 13 bases separated the two germline ends. The germline V gene has CDR1 SNHLY and CDR2 FYNNEI. The CDR3 spans 14 residues. The CDR3 DNA sequence: TGTGCCAGCAGAGCCCGTGACGTTTCCTACGAGCAGTACTTC. Translating it yields CASRARDVSYEQYF.

This sequence joins TRBV7-9 and TRBJ1-5; possibly TRBD1 for D (5 bases). Deletions cut 1 base from V and 0 bases from J, with 10 bases between. CDR3 size: 16 residues. Germline CDR1 reads SEHNR; CDR2 reads FQNEAQ (reference sequence). DNA of the CDR3: TGTGCCAGCAGCTTAGTATTAGGGGATAGCAATCAGCCCCAGCATTTT. Protein sequence: CASSLVLGDSNQPQHF.

The rearrangement uses TRBV5-1 and TRBJ2-1; the D gene is possibly TRBD2 (6 bases). Trimming took off 0 bases at V and 6 bases at J, with 16 bases between the two ends. Germline loops: CDR1 SGHRS, CDR2 YFSETQ. The CDR3 is 16 amino acids. The CDR3 protein is CASSLAVEWRANEQFF. As DNA, the CDR3 is TGCGCCAGCAGCTTGGCCGTAGAATGGAGGGCCAATGAGCAGTTCTTC.